Below are 26 T cell receptor beta chains sequenced from a single sample in a study of blood T cell repertoires in COVID-19. Data came from immunoSEQ multiplex PCR; TCRdb stores just in-frame clones and leaves some out. The sample contains 200,000 to 250,000 clones, 75% to 90% of which appear only once. The sample was peripheral blood. The source of these receptors is a woman aged 65 to 85 with COVID-19, enrolled during active disease.

A single count supports this clone. The chain couples TRBV3-1 (or the pseudogene TRBV3-2) to TRBJ2-5; 11 bases agree with TRBD1. The CDR3 sequence is 15 residues long. Unmatched junction bases numbered 7, after V lost 5 bases and J lost 5 bases. CDR1 and CDR2 from the germline V gene are LGHDT and YNNKEL (reference sequence). CDR3 coding DNA: TGTGCCAGCAGCGCCAGGACAGGGGGCTGGGAGACCCAGTACTTC. Translated, it gives CASSARTGGWETQYF.

The genes are TRBV5-1 and TRBJ2-7; 9 nucleotides align to TRBD1. In germline, CDR1 is SGHRS, CDR2 YFSETQ. V gave up 5 bases and J gave up 5 bases; unmatched junction bases: 8. CDR3 length: 14 residues. This CDR3 reads CASRAGQGIHEQYF. For the CDR3, the DNA is TGCGCCAGCAGAGCTGGACAGGGGATTCACGAGCAGTACTTC. Using reference TRBV5-1 and TRBJ2-7 for the parts outside the CDR3, the full variable domain is KAGVTQTPRYLIKTRGQQVTLSCSPISGHRSVSWYQQTPGQGLQFLFEYFSETQRNKGNFPGRFSGRQFSNSRSEMNVSTLELGDSALYLCASRAGQGIHEQYFGPGTRLTVT.

The chain uses TRBV19 and TRBJ2-7, with 8 bases fitting TRBD1. J gave up 1 base and V 9 bases, and 2 bases lay outside the gene matches. The germline gives CDR1 LNHDA, CDR2 SQIVND (reference sequence). The CDR3 length is 12 residues. The CDR3 DNA sequence: TGTGCCAGGCACAGGGGGTCCTACGAGCAGTACTTC. Translating it yields CARHRGSYEQYF.

This clone came up many times. CDR3 protein: CASTPPGGFLQPQHF. DNA of the CDR3: TGTGCCAGCACCCCACCCGGGGGGTTTTTGCAGCCCCAGCATTTT. The V and J genes are TRBV28 and TRBJ1-5; weak D call: TRBD1 (5 bases). Germline assignment: CDR1 MDHEN and CDR2 SYDVKM. This CDR3 has 15 amino acids. V lost 7 bases and J 7 bases, leaving 20 bases between the germline ends.

This chain joins TRBV19 and TRBJ2-7, with TRBD2 matching over 12 bases. CDR3 size: 14 residues. Losses at the gene ends were 2 bases for V and 5 bases for J; bases not matched to a gene: 1. The germline V gene has CDR1 LNHDA and CDR2 SQIVND (reference sequence). The CDR3 loop is CASSITSGRNEQYF. As DNA, the CDR3 is TGTGCCAGTAGTATAACTAGCGGGAGGAACGAGCAGTACTTC. The variable domain in full, completed from reference TRBV19 and TRBJ2-7, reads DGGITQSPKYLFRKEGQNVTLSCEQNLNHDAMYWYRQDPGQGLRLIYYSQIVNDFQKGDIAEGYSVSREKKESFPLTVTSAQKNPTAFYLCASSITSGRNEQYFGPGTRLTVT.

The genes are TRBV2 and TRBJ1-6; no clear D gene. The ends were cut back, 4 bases at V and 5 bases at J, with 15 bases in the middle. Germline CDR1 reads SNHLY; CDR2 reads FYNNEI. The CDR3 is made up of 16 amino acids. CDR3 loop: CASSAGWKRNNSPLHF. For the CDR3, the DNA is TGTGCCAGCAGTGCGGGATGGAAGAGGAATAATTCACCCCTCCACTTT.

This clone occurred once. CDR3 DNA sequence: TGTGCCAGCAGCCGGGGACAGTCCTACGAGCAGTACTTC. Translating gives CASSRGQSYEQYF. The gene calls are TRBV6-6 and TRBJ2-7, with 7 bases that match TRBD1. The CDR3 runs to 13 residues. Germline values: CDR1 MNHNY, CDR2 SVGAGI (reference sequence). The ends lost 6 bases at V and 1 base at J; junction bases unmatched: 3.

The chain links TRBV28 to TRBJ2-7, with 7 bases aligning to TRBD1. Trimming at V came to 10 bases and at J to 4 bases, leaving 4 bases not matched to a gene. Germline lookup yields CDR1 MDHEN and CDR2 SYDVKM. This CDR3 contains 11 residues. The CDR3 here is CATGTEYEQYF. In DNA form, the CDR3 reads TGTGCCACCGGGACAGAATACGAGCAGTACTTC.

The chain has TRBV7-8 and TRBJ2-1; the match to TRBD2 covers 7 bases. The germline gives CDR1 SGHVS, CDR2 FQNEAQ. With 5 bases clipped from V and 5 bases from J, the junction kept 9 bases outside the gene matches. The CDR3 length is 15 residues. The CDR3 bases are TGTGCCAGCAGCCTGGGGGGGTTACGCCACAATGAGCAGTTCTTC. Translating gives CASSLGGLRHNEQFF.

V gene TRBV7-8 combines with J gene TRBJ1-3, with 7 positions matching TRBD1. This CDR3 comprises 16 residues. The trim removed 2 bases at V and 0 bases at J, leaving 4 bases unmatched. Germline V gene lookup returns CDR1 SGHVS and CDR2 FQNEAQ. CDR3 in DNA: TGTGCCAGCAGCTTACTGGGACAGTACTCTGGAAACACCATATATTTT. It specifies CASSLLGQYSGNTIYF.

The chain recombines TRBV30 with TRBJ1-1, with unresolved D. CDR1 is GTSNPN and CDR2 is SVGIG in the germline V gene (reference sequence). The CDR3 runs 14 residues. The germline V and J ends were trimmed by 0 bases and 1 base, with 9 bases remaining between them. Here the CDR3 DNA reads TGTGCCTGGAGTGTGGCCATCTCGAACACTGAAGCTTTCTTT. This sequence encodes CAWSVAISNTEAFF.

The chain joins TRBV24-1 to TRBJ2-3, with a tentative D call TRBD1 (6 bases). The V end was cut by 4 bases, the J end by 3 bases, with 10 bases between. The CDR3 has 14 residues. Germline V gene data show CDR1 as KGHDR and CDR2 as SFDVKD. The CDR3, as DNA: TGTGCCACCAGTGAGCCGCAGGGGACAGATACGCAGTATTTT. It translates to CATSEPQGTDTQYF.

CDR3 loop: CASSPSGLNTEAFF. The CDR3 DNA follows: TGTGCCAGCTCACCATCTGGGCTGAACACTGAAGCTTTCTTT. This sequence joins TRBV18 and TRBJ1-1; D is undetermined. Looked up from germline, CDR1 is KGHSH and CDR2 is LQKENI. CDR3 size: 14 residues. Between the trimmed V and J ends, which lost 2 bases and 0 bases, there was a span of 7 bases.

The chain combines TRBV19 with TRBJ1-4; TRBD1 might be the D (5 bases). Germline V gives CDR1 LNHDA, CDR2 SQIVND (reference sequence). Trimming removed 7 bases at V and 7 bases at J, with 10 bases between. The CDR3 spans 12 residues. The CDR3 DNA sequence: TGTGCCAGTATCGGGACTTCTGAAAAACTGTTTTTT. Its translation: CASIGTSEKLFF.

The CDR3 bases are TGTGCCAGCAGCCCGCGAGGACTAGCCCTCACAGATACGCAGTATTTT. Protein sequence: CASSPRGLALTDTQYF. The chain carries TRBV3-1 (or the pseudogene TRBV3-2) and TRBJ2-3, with 8 bases that match TRBD2. Trimming cost V 4 bases and J 2 bases; bases outside gene matches: 8. Germline values: CDR1 LGHDT, CDR2 YNNKEL (reference sequence). The CDR3 runs to 16 residues.

The V call is TRBV11-2, the J call TRBJ2-2; D might be TRBD2 (5 bases). Between the trimmed V and J ends, which lost 1 base and 5 bases, there was a span of 14 bases. Germline V gives CDR1 SGHAT, CDR2 FQNNGV. There are 16 residues in the CDR3. Written as DNA, the CDR3 is TGTGCCAGCAGCTTAGGGACGGGAATGGGGACCGGGGAGCTGTTTTTT. Translation gives CASSLGTGMGTGELFF.

This clone was seen a handful of times. This sequence joins TRBV6-5 and TRBJ2-2; TRBD1 matches at 8 bases. The germline gives CDR1 MNHEY, CDR2 SVGAGI. CDR3 size: 15 residues. V shed 3 bases and J 6 bases; nucleotides not matched to a gene: 6. This CDR3 reads CASSYGTGVSGELFF. CDR3 coding DNA: TGTGCCAGCAGTTATGGGACAGGAGTATCCGGGGAGCTGTTTTTT.

This chain connects TRBV7-2 to TRBJ1-4; D is unresolved. The V gene's germline CDR1 is SGHTA and CDR2 FQGNSA. V was pared by 3 bases and J by 8 bases, with 7 bases between. The CDR3 loop spans 12 amino acids. The CDR3: CASSFEEEKLFF. The CDR3, as DNA: TGTGCCAGCAGCTTCGAAGAGGAAAAACTGTTTTTT.

V usage is TRBV11-3 and J usage is TRBJ2-7; TRBD1 matches 8 bases. CDR3 length: 15 residues. V lost 1 base, J lost 3 bases, and 5 bases stayed unmatched. Germline CDR1 SGHNT, CDR2 YENEEA. CDR3 sequence (DNA): TGTGCCAGCAGCTTAGGGTCGACAGGGGTCTACGAGCAGTACTTC. This codes for CASSLGSTGVYEQYF.

The J gene is TRBJ2-3, the V gene TRBV18; D is perhaps TRBD1 (5 bases). V was cut by 2 bases and J by 2 bases, with 14 bases left in between. The CDR3 runs to 16 residues. Germline V gene data show CDR1 as KGHSH and CDR2 as LQKENI. The CDR3 loop reads CASSPFDFRVTDTQYF. The CDR3 coding sequence is TGTGCCAGCTCACCATTCGACTTCAGGGTCACAGATACGCAGTATTTT.

This clone was found once. The gene calls are TRBV3-1 (or the pseudogene TRBV3-2) and TRBJ2-7, with 9 positions matching TRBD2. The trim removed 3 bases at V and 4 bases at J, leaving 4 bases unmatched. Germline V gene data show CDR1 as LGHDT and CDR2 as YNNKEL (reference sequence). CDR3 length: 14 residues. The CDR3 DNA reads as TGTGCCAGCAGCCAGTCCAGCGGGAGGTACGAGCAGTACTTC. Its translation: CASSQSSGRYEQYF.

The chain joins TRBV7-2 to TRBJ2-1, with a possible D match to TRBD1 (6 bases). Germline V lookup: CDR1 SGHTA, CDR2 FQGNSA. The CDR3 runs to 16 residues. Between the trimmed V and J ends, which lost 3 bases and 7 bases, there was a span of 19 bases. This chain's CDR3 is CASSFFGQGRGNEQFF. CDR3 nucleotides: TGTGCCAGCAGCTTTTTCGGGCAGGGGAGAGGAAATGAGCAGTTCTTC.

This clone is a singleton in its sample. The chain joins TRBV4-2 to TRBJ1-2, with TRBD1 identical over 8 bases. The germline gives CDR1 LGHNA, CDR2 YNFKEQ. Germline trimming cut 3 bases from V and 4 bases from J; bases unmatched to any gene: 7. The CDR3 is 15 residues long. Here the CDR3 reads CASSHQDRDGYGYTF. CDR3 bases: TGTGCCAGCAGCCACCAGGACAGGGATGGCTATGGCTACACCTTC.

In its sample, this clone was seen many times. V and J are TRBV30 and TRBJ1-2, with a tentative D call TRBD1 (5 bases). Trimming took off 4 bases at V and 3 bases at J, with 12 bases between the two ends. Germline lookup yields CDR1 GTSNPN and CDR2 SVGIG (reference sequence). The length of the CDR3 is 13 residues. The CDR3: CAWMAGNYYGYTF. The CDR3 DNA sequence: TGTGCCTGGATGGCAGGGAACTACTATGGCTACACCTTC.

The chain employs TRBV6-6 and TRBJ2-2; 14 bases fit TRBD2. Germline V gene lookup returns CDR1 MNHNY and CDR2 SVGAGI (reference sequence). This CDR3 has 17 residues. V was pared by 5 bases and J by 4 bases, with 6 bases of the junction left unmatched. The CDR3 sequence is CASSRTSGRPSTGELFF. CDR3 in DNA: TGTGCCAGCAGTCGGACTAGCGGGAGGCCTTCCACCGGGGAGCTGTTTTTT.

This clone has only a few counts. For the CDR3, the DNA is TGTGCCAGCAGGACGGGGAAAGTTGGGTCCGAAAAACTGTTTTTT. Residues: CASRTGKVGSEKLFF. The chain uses TRBV6-5 and TRBJ1-4, with D hard to call. This CDR3 is 15 amino acids long. The V gene's germline CDR1 is MNHEY and CDR2 SVGAGI. V lost 6 bases, J lost 8 bases, and 19 bases lay in between.